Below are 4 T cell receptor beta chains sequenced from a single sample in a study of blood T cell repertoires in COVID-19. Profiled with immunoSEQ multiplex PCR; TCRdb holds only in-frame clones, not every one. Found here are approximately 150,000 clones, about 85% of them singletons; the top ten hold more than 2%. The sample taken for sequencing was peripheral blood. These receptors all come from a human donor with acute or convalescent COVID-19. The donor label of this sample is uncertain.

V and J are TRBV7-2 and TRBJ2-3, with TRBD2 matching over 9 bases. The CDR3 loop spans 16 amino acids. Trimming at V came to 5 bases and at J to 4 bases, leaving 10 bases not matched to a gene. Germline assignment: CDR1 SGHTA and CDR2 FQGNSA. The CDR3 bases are TGTGCCAGCAGCGGTAACTGGGGACTAGCAGCAGATACGCAGTATTTT. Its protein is CASSGNWGLAADTQYF.

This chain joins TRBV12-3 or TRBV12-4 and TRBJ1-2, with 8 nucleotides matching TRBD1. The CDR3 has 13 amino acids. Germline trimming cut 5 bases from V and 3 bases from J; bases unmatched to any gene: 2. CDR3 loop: CASSHRGYYGYTF. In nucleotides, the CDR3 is TGTGCCAGCAGTCACAGGGGGTACTATGGCTACACCTTC.

The CDR3 DNA reads as TGCGCCAGCAGCCAAGGAATCATTGGCGGGAGTGGGACAGATACGCAGTATTTT. Protein product: CASSQGIIGGSGTDTQYF. The chain couples TRBV4-1 to TRBJ2-3; 7 bases agree with TRBD2. Germline assignment: CDR1 MGHRA and CDR2 YSYEKL. With V trimmed by 1 base and J by 3 bases, 13 bases remained unmatched. This CDR3 spans 18 amino acids.

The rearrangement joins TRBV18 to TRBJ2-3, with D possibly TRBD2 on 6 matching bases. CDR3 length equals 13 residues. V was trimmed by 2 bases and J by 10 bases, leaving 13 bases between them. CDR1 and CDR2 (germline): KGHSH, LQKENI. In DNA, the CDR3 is TGTGCCAGCTCACCAGAGACGCGGGGTGCGCAGTATTTT. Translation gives CASSPETRGAQYF. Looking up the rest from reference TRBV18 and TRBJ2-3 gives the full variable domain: NAGVMQNPRHLVRRRGQEARLRCSPMKGHSHVYWYRQLPEEGLKFMVYLQKENIIDESGMPKERFSAEFPKEGPSILRIQQVVRGDSAAYFCASSPETRGAQYFGPGTRLTVL.